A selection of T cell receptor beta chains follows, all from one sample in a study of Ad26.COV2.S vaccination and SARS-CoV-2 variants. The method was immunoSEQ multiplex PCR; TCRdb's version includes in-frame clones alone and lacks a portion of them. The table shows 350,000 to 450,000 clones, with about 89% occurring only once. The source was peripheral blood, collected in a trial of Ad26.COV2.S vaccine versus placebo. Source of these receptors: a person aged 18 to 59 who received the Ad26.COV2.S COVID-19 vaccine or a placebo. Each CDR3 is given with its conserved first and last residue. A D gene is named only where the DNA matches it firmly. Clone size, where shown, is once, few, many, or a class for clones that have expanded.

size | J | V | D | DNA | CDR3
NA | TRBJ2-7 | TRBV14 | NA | TGTGCCAGCAGCCAGGGTCAGGGGAATTTTTACGAGCAGTACTTC | CASSQGQGNFYEQYF
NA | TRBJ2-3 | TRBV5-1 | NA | TGCGCCAGCAGCTTGGTGTCTAGCGCTAGCACAGATACGCAGTATTTT | CASSLVSSASTDTQYF
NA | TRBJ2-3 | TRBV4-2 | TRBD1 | TGTGCCAGCAGCCATTCGAGGGACAGGGGCACAGATACGCAGTATTTT | CASSHSRDRGTDTQYF
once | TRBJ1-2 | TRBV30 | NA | TGTGCCTGGGTCGACTATGGCTACACCTTC | CAWVDYGYTF
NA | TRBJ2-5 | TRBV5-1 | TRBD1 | TGCGCCAGCAGCTCCGACAGGGGGGTAAGAGAGACCCAGTACTTC | CASSSDRGVRETQYF
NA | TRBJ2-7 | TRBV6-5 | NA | TGTGCCAGCAGTTACTCCTGGAGCTCCTACGAGCAGTACTTC | CASSYSWSSYEQYF
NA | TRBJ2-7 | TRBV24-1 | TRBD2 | TGTGCCACCGCCAGCGGGAGGGAATACGAGCAGTACTTC | CATASGREYEQYF
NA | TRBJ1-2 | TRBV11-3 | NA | TGTGCCAGCAGCTCCCAGGGGTTTTATGGCTACACCTTC | CASSSQGFYGYTF
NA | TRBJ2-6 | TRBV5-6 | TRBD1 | TGTGCCAGCAGCCTAAGACAGGGGCTGGCCAACGTCCTGACTTTC | CASSLRQGLANVLTF
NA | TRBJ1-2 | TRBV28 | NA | TGTGCCAGCAGTTTACTCCCAGCGGCTAAGGCGGGCTACACCTTC | CASSLLPAAKAGYTF
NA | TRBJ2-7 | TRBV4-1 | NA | TGCGCCAGCAGTCAGCCGTTGAGCAGGGACGACGAGCAGTACTTC | CASSQPLSRDDEQYF
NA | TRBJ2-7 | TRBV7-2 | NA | TGTGCCAGCAGCCCGACGGGCGGAATACTCTACGAGCAGTACTTC | CASSPTGGILYEQYF
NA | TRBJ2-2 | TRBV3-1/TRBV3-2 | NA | TGTGCCAGCAGCCTCCTACCAGCATCAACCGGGGAGCTGTTTTTT | CASSLLPASTGELFF
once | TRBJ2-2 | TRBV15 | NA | TGTGCCACCAGCAGAGAAGGGGGCACCGGGGAGCTGTTTTTT | CATSREGGTGELFF
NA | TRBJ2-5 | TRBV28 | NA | TGTGCCAGCAGTTTAAGGGAGACCCAGTACTTC | CASSLRETQYF
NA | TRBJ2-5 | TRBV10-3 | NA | TGTGCCATCAGTGAGGGACAAGAGACCCAGTACTTC | CAISEGQETQYF
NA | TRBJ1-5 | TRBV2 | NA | TGTGCCAGCTCCCCAGGGCTTAGCAATCAGCCCCAGCATTTT | CASSPGLSNQPQHF
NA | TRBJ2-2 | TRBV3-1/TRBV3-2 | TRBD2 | TGTGCCAGCAGCCAAGGGCCGGGACTAGACACCGGGGAGCTGTTTTTT | CASSQGPGLDTGELFF
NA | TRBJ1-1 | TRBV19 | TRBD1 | TGTGCCAGTAGTACCACAGGGGTCGCTGAAGCTTTCTTT | CASSTTGVAEAFF
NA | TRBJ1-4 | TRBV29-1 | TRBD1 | TGCAGCGTCAGGACAGGGCCTAATGAAAAACTGTTTTTT | CSVRTGPNEKLFF
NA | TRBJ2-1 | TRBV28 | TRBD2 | TGTGCCAGCAGTTTCCCCCCGGGGGTTCTAGCGGGAGGTTACAATGAGCAGTTCTTC | CASSFPPGVLAGGYNEQFF
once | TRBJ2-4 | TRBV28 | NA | TGTGCCAGCAGTTTTGGACTTATTAAAAACATTCAGTACTTC | CASSFGLIKNIQYF
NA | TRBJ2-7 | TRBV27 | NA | TGTGCCAGCAGTTTATCGTACAGGCGGAACAGTCTGTTTCACGAGCAGTACTTC | CASSLSYRRNSLFHEQYF
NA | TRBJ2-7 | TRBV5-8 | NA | TGTGCCAGCAGCTTGAGCCAAACCCTCTCCTACGAGCAGTACTTC | CASSLSQTLSYEQYF
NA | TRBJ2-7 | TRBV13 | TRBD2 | TGTGCCAGCGGACTAGCGCCTAACTACGAGCAGTACTTC | CASGLAPNYEQYF
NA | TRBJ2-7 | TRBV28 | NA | TGTGCCAGCAGTTCCCACCTGAATTCCCCCGGGGGCTCCTACGAGCAGTACTTC | CASSSHLNSPGGSYEQYF
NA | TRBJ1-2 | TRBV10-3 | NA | TGTGCCATCAGTGGGAGACTTGACTATGGCTACACCTTC | CAISGRLDYGYTF
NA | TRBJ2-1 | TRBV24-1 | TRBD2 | TGTGCCACCAGTGATCCAACCCGAATTAGCGGGAGCTACAATGAGCAGTTCTTC | CATSDPTRISGSYNEQFF
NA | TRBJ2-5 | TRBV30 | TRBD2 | TGTGCCTGGAGTGTAGGGACTAGCGGCGAGACCCAGTACTTC | CAWSVGTSGETQYF
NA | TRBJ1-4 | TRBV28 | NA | TGTGCCACCCGTAGGGGGACTAATGAAAAACTGTTTTTT | CATRRGTNEKLFF
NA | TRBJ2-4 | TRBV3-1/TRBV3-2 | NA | TGTGCCAGCAGCCACGATCAAGGGACCCCAGCCAAAAACATTCAGTACTTC | CASSHDQGTPAKNIQYF
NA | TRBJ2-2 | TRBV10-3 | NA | TGTGCCATCAGTCCCCAGGGCGAGCGAAACACCGGGGAGCTGTTTTTT | CAISPQGERNTGELFF
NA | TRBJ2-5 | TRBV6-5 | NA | TGTGCCAGCAGTTACGGGAGGTCCGGGACCCAGTACTTC | CASSYGRSGTQYF
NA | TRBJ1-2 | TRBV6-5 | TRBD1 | TGTGCCAGCAGAAGGGACAGGGGAAGCTATGGCTACACCTTC | CASRRDRGSYGYTF
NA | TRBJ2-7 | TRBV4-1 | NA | TGCGCCAGCAGCCAAGAATTAGATATCTACGAGCAGTACTTC | CASSQELDIYEQYF
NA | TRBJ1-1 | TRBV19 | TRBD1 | TGTGCCAGTAGTATTTACAGGGGGCAAGGTGAAGCTTTCTTT | CASSIYRGQGEAFF
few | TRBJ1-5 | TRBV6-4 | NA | TGTGCCAGCAGTGTGGGGGCCAGTCAGCCCCAGCATTTT | CASSVGASQPQHF
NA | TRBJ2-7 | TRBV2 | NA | TGTGCCACCCAGGGTAGTTCCTACGAGCAGTACTTC | CATQGSSYEQYF
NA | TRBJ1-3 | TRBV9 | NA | TGTGCCAGCAGCGTAGGGGGGGCAACAGGGTCCTCTGGAAACACCATATATTTT | CASSVGGATGSSGNTIYF
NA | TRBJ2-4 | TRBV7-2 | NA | TGTGCCAGCAGCTTAGGGGGGATCGGGGCGGGACCAGCCAAAAACATTCAGTACTTC | CASSLGGIGAGPAKNIQYF
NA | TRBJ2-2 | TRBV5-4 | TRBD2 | TGTGCCAGCAGCCCTGGGGGAAGCGGGAGGACCGGGGAGCTGTTTTTT | CASSPGGSGRTGELFF
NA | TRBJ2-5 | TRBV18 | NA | TGTGCCAGCTCACCGCGAGTTGGAGCGCTCCAAGAGACCCAGTACTTC | CASSPRVGALQETQYF
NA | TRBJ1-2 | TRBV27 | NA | TGTGCCAGCAGTCCACTAACAAGGAGGGCTAGCTATGGCTACACCTTC | CASSPLTRRASYGYTF
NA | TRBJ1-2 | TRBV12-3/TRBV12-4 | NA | TGTGCCAGCAGCCCCGCCTATGGCTACACCTTC | CASSPAYGYTF
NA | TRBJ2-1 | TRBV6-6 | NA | TGTGCCAGCAGTCTTAGGAGGGGGAGCGCGCAGTTCTTC | CASSLRRGSAQFF
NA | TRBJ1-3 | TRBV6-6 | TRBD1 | TGTGCCAGCAGGGGACAGGGTGGGGGAAACACCATATATTTT | CASRGQGGGNTIYF
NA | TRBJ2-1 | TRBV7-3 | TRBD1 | TGTGCCAGCAGCCCCCGAGACGACAGGGTTGAGCAGTTCTTC | CASSPRDDRVEQFF
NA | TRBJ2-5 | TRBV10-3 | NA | TGTGCCATCAGTGACGGTAGCATGATCCAAGAGACCCAGTACTTC | CAISDGSMIQETQYF
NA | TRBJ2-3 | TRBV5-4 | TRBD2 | TGTGCCAGCAGCTTGGATAGCGGGAGGTACACAGATACGCAGTATTTT | CASSLDSGRYTDTQYF